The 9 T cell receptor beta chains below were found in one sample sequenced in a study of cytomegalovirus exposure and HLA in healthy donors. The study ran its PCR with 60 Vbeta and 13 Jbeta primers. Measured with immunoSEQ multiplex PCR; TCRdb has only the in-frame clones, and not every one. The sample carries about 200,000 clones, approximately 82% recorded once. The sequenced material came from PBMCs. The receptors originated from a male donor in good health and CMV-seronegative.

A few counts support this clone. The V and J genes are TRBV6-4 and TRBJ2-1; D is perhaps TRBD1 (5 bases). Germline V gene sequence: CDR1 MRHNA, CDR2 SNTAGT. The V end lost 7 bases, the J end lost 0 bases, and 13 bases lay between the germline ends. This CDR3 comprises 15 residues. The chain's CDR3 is CASTLTASSYNEQFF. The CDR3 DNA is TGTGCCAGCACCTTGACAGCTAGCTCCTACAATGAGCAGTTCTTC.

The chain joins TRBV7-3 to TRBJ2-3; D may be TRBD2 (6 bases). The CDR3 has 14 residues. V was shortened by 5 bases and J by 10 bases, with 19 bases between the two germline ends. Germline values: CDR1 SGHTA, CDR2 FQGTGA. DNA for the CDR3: TGTGCCAGCAGCCCGGGGGTGGGCGGGAACGCGCAGTATTTT. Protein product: CASSPGVGGNAQYF.

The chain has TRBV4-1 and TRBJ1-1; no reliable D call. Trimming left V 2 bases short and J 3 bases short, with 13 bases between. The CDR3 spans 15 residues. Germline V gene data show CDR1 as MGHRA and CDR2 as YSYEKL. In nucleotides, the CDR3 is TGCGCCAGCAGCCAACTTCGGGTTTTGGACACTGAAGCTTTCTTT. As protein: CASSQLRVLDTEAFF.

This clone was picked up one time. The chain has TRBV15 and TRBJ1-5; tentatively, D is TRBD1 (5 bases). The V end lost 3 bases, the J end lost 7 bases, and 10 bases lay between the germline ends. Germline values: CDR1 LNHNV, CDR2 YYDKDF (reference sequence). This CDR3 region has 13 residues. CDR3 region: CATSSRTSQPQHF. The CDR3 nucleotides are TGTGCCACCAGCAGTAGGACAAGCCAGCCCCAGCATTTT.

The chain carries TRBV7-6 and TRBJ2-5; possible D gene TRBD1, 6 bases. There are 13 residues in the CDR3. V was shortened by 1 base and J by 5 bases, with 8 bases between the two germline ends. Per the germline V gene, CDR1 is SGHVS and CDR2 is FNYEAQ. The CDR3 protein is CASSLGRGETQYF. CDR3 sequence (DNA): TGTGCCAGCAGCTTAGGCAGGGGCGAGACCCAGTACTTC.

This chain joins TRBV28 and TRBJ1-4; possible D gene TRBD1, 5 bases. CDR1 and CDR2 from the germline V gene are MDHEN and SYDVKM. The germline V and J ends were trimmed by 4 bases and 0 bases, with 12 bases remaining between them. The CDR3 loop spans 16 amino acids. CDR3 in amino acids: CASSSPRGATNEKLFF. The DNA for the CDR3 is TGTGCCAGCAGTTCACCTCGGGGGGCAACTAATGAAAAACTGTTTTTT.

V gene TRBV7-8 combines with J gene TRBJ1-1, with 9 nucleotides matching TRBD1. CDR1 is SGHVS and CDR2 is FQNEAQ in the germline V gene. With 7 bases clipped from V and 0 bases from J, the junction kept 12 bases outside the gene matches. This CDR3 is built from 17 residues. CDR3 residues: CASTFAGQGRMNTEAFF. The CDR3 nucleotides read TGTGCCAGCACCTTCGCGGGACAGGGACGAATGAACACTGAAGCTTTCTTT.

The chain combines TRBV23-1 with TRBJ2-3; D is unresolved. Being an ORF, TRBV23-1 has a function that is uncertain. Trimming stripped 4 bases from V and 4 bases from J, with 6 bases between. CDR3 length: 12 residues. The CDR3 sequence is CASSPAPDTQYF. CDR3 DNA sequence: TGCGCCAGCAGTCCTGCGCCAGATACGCAGTATTTT.

The CDR3 sequence is CAWMTSGRTDTQYF. CDR3 DNA sequence: TGTGCCTGGATGACTAGCGGGAGGACAGATACGCAGTATTTT. J is TRBJ2-3 and V is TRBV30; 13 bases agree with TRBD2. CDR1 and CDR2 (germline): GTSNPN, SVGIG (reference sequence). V lost 4 bases and J lost 3; bases outside the gene matches: 1. There are 14 residues in the CDR3.